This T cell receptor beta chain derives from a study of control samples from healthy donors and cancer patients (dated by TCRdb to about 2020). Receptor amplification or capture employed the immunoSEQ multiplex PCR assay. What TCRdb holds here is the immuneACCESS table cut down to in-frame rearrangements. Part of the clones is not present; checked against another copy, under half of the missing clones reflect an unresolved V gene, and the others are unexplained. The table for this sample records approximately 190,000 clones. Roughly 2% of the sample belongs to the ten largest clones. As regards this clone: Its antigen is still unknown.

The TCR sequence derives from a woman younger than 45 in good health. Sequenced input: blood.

The base sequence is TGTGCCAGCAGCTTATTGGCACTAAAGGCCCGTCAGCCCCAGCATTTT. This translates into CASSLLALKARQPQHF. The rearrangement combines TRBV7-2 with TRBJ1-5, with no confident D gene call. V sheds 2 bases and J sheds 6 bases, leaving 17 bases between their ends. For CDR1 and CDR2, the germline V gene lists SGHTA and FQGNSA. The CDR3, cysteine through phenylalanine, is 16 amino acids long. Only CDR3 DNA remains: 48 bases, in frame from the first base.